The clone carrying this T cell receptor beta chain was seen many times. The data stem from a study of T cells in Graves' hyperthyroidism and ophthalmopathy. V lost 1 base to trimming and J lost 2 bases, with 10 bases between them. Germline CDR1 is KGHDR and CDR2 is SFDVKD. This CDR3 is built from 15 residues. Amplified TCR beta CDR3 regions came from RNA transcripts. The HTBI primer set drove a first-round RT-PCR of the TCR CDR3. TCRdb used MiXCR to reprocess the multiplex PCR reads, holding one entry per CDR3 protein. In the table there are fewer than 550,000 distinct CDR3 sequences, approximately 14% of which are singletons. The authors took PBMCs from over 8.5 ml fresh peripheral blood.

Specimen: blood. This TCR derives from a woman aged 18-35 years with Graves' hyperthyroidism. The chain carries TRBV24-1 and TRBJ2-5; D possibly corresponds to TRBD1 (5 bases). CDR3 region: CATSDFFDSQETQYF. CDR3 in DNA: TGTGCCACCAGTGATTTTTTCGACAGTCAAGAGACCCAGTACTTC.